The next 21 T cell receptor beta chains were all read from a single sample in a study of spatial heterogeneity in lung cancer. TCRdb re-called the 5' RACE reads through MiXCR, storing one row per CDR3 protein. The sample records 13,000 or so distinct CDR3 sequences, more than 5% being singletons. Study observations and caveats: Tumor mutation count correlated with how many alpha and beta TCRs expanded intratumorally.

As to time point: sample taken at primary tumor resection. Their target antigens are unknown. This sample comprised lung tumor tissue, obtained at surgery. All receptors come from a female donor with early-stage non-small cell lung cancer.

This clonotype showed up many times. With the library built for alpha chains, this beta chain is off target and its frequency is not meaningful. This chain connects TRBV7-9 to TRBJ2-7; no definite D call. Germline V gives CDR1 SEHNR, CDR2 FQNEAQ (reference sequence). This CDR3 comprises 12 residues. V lost 4 bases, J lost 6 bases, and 10 bases lay in between. DNA for the CDR3: TGTGCCAGCAGCTCACCTTTAGGCGAGCAGTACTTC. Translated: CASSSPLGEQYF.

There are many counts of this clonotype. This beta chain is off target for a library built for alpha chains, so its abundance means little. V and J are TRBV28 and TRBJ2-3, with 7 bases that match TRBD1. The ends lost 5 bases at V and 2 bases at J; junction bases unmatched: 7. This CDR3 spans 15 amino acids. Germline V gives CDR1 MDHEN, CDR2 SYDVKM. CDR3 bases: TGTGCCAGCAGTATAACGACAGGGTTCACAGATACGCAGTATTTT. It encodes CASSITTGFTDTQYF.

This clonotype has at least ten counts. This beta chain lies outside the target of a library built for alpha chains; its clone size means little. V gene TRBV7-3 combines with J gene TRBJ2-3; D is perhaps TRBD2 (7 bases). The CDR3 has 14 residues. V was clipped by 3 bases and J by 4 bases, with 11 bases between them. Germline-derived CDR1 and CDR2 are SGHTA and FQGTGA. The CDR3 is CASSFGGRADTQYF. CDR3 sequence (DNA): TGTGCCAGCAGCTTCGGGGGGCGGGCAGATACGCAGTATTTT.

This clonotype came up many times. As an off-target read in a library built for alpha chains, this beta chain has a frequency of little significance. The chain is built from TRBV20-1 and TRBJ1-4, with D possibly matching TRBD1 (5 bases). Germline CDR1 and CDR2: DFQATT and SNEGSKA (reference sequence). The CDR3 extends over 15 amino acids. The ends were cut back, 1 base at V and 3 bases at J, with 12 bases in the middle. The CDR3 sequence: CSARGQGASNEKLFF. The CDR3 region has the DNA TGCAGTGCTAGAGGGCAGGGTGCCTCTAATGAAAAACTGTTTTTT.

This clonotype was picked up many times. The library was prepared for alpha chains; this beta chain is a stray read, so its frequency means little. V is TRBV28 and J is TRBJ2-7; TRBD1 is a possible D gene (6 bases). The CDR3 spans 15 residues. The V gene's germline CDR1 is MDHEN and CDR2 SYDVKM. V was trimmed by 6 bases and J by 0 bases, leaving 15 bases between them. The CDR3 DNA reads TGTGCCAGCAGCCCCGGGACAAAGAGCTCCTACGAGCAGTACTTC. It translates to CASSPGTKSSYEQYF.

This clonotype came up many times. The library was built for alpha chains, so this beta chain is an off-target read and its size means little. The chain carries TRBV6-4 and TRBJ2-1; 10 positions match TRBD2. CDR1 MRHNA and CDR2 SNTAGT come from the germline V gene. V gave up 7 bases and J gave up 6 bases; unmatched junction bases: 21. The CDR3 has 19 amino acids. CDR3 DNA: TGTGCCAGCACCCCCGGGGGAGTGCCAACTAGCGGGGCACCCAATGAGCAGTTCTTC. Translated, it gives CASTPGGVPTSGAPNEQFF.

This clonotype was counted ten times or more. This beta chain is off target for a library built for alpha chains, so its abundance means little. The chain combines TRBV20-1 with TRBJ2-2; 7 nucleotides agree with TRBD1. The germline V gene encodes CDR1 DFQATT and CDR2 SNEGSKA (reference sequence). V dropped 6 bases and J dropped 1; count of bases not matched to a gene: 8. CDR3 length: 15 residues. The chain's CDR3 is CSANRQGVNTGELFF. The DNA for the CDR3 is TGCAGTGCAAATCGACAGGGCGTGAACACCGGGGAGCTGTTTTTT.

This clonotype qualifies as medium-sized (0.01 to 0.1%). In a library made to pick up alpha chains, this beta chain is a stray read with a size that means little. The rearrangement joins TRBV4-2 to TRBJ2-3, with TRBD2 matching 8 bases. CDR3 length: 16 amino acids. Germline-derived CDR1 and CDR2 are LGHNA and YNFKEQ. Trimming cost V 5 bases and J 5 bases; bases outside gene matches: 12. CDR3 in DNA: TGTGCCAGCAGCGAAGCCTGGGGACTAGTGGAAGATACGCAGTATTTT. It codes for CASSEAWGLVEDTQYF.

This clonotype was seen ten or more times. As an off-target read in a library built for alpha chains, this beta chain has a frequency of little significance. The rearrangement links TRBV7-2 to TRBJ1-4; no reliable D call. Trimming left V 5 bases short and J 3 bases short, with 10 bases between. This CDR3 region has 14 residues. Germline CDR1 reads SGHTA; CDR2 reads FQGNSA. CDR3 protein: CASSPTTSNEKLFF. CDR3 coding DNA: TGTGCCAGCAGCCCCACAACCTCTAATGAAAAACTGTTTTTT.

At least ten counts were recorded for this clonotype. With the library built for alpha chains, this beta chain is off target and its frequency is not meaningful. This chain connects TRBV6-5 to TRBJ1-3; possible D gene TRBD1, 6 bases. Germline V CDR1 and CDR2: MNHEY, SVGAGI. V gave up 5 bases and J gave up 5 bases, with 13 bases separating them. This CDR3 contains 14 residues. Written as DNA, the CDR3 is TGTGCCAGCAGTATTAGCGGGGGCAGAAACACCATATATTTT. Translating gives CASSISGGRNTIYF.

This clonotype was recorded at least ten times. For a library built for alpha chains, this beta chain is a stray read; little rests on its size. The chain couples TRBV7-6 to TRBJ2-1; a weak D match, TRBD1 (6 bases). The germline V gene has CDR1 SGHVS and CDR2 FNYEAQ. This CDR3 contains 15 residues. Trimming shortened V by 4 bases and J by 8 bases, and 18 bases separated the two germline ends. Written as DNA, the CDR3 is TGTGCCAGCAGCTCAGGGGTGGACCCGGCCCATGAGCAGTTCTTC. It encodes CASSSGVDPAHEQFF.

Turning to this clonotype: In a library made to pick up alpha chains, this beta chain is a stray read with a size that means little. The rearrangement links TRBV20-1 to TRBJ2-7; D is tentatively TRBD1 or TRBD2 (5 bases each). The CDR3 length is 11 residues. Germline CDR1 and CDR2: DFQATT and SNEGSKA (reference sequence). V was cut by 1 base and J by 7 bases, with 8 bases left in between. For the CDR3, the DNA is TGCAGTGCTAGAGTCTGGGGGGAGCAGTACTTC. Translation gives CSARVWGEQYF.

In its sample, this clonotype is medium-sized. The library was prepared for alpha chains; this beta chain is a stray read, so its frequency means little. The chain carries TRBV20-1 and TRBJ2-5; tentative D call: TRBD2 (6 bases). The CDR3 runs to 15 residues. The V gene lost 5 bases and the J gene lost 5 bases, with 21 bases spanning the gap. CDR1 is DFQATT and CDR2 is SNEGSKA in the germline V gene (reference sequence). The CDR3 bases are TGCAGTGCTTCTCACCTTACTAGCTACTCGGAGACCCAGTACTTC. Its translation is CSASHLTSYSETQYF.

Points on this clonotype: Little can be read into the size of this beta chain, an off-target read in a library designed for alpha chains. The rearrangement uses TRBV28 and TRBJ2-1, with a tentative D call TRBD2 (5 bases). The CDR3 contains 17 residues. The V and J ends lost 2 bases and 0 bases respectively, with 14 bases between them. Germline V gene sequence: CDR1 MDHEN, CDR2 SYDVKM. The CDR3 DNA reads TGTGCCAGCAGTTTAAGGAGGTTCCCAAGCTCCTACAATGAGCAGTTCTTC. Translation gives CASSLRRFPSSYNEQFF.

Of note for this clonotype: This beta chain is a stray sequence in a library constructed for alpha chains; its clone size is not meaningful. V gene TRBV12-3 or TRBV12-4 combines with J gene TRBJ1-3; 8 bases line up with TRBD1. This CDR3 spans 14 amino acids. The ends lost 5 bases at V and 4 bases at J; junction bases unmatched: 4. CDR3 in amino acids: CASSPSGGGNTIYF. DNA of the CDR3: TGTGCCAGCAGTCCTTCAGGGGGCGGAAACACCATATATTTT.

This clonotype was seen ten or more times. This beta chain came through as a stray read in a library set up for alpha chains, and its size says little. This chain uses TRBV19 with TRBJ2-6; weak D call: TRBD2 (6 bases). The V and J ends lost 7 bases and 0 bases respectively, with 10 bases between them. Germline V gene lookup returns CDR1 LNHDA and CDR2 SQIVND (reference sequence). The CDR3 consists of 15 residues. The CDR3: CASTRDSSGANVLTF. CDR3 DNA sequence: TGTGCCAGTACCAGGGACTCCTCTGGGGCCAACGTCCTGACTTTC.

This clonotype was counted at least ten times. Since it is a stray read in a library aimed at alpha chains, this beta chain has a size that is not meaningful. This chain joins TRBV9 and TRBJ1-2, with 7 bases matching TRBD1. V shed 2 bases, J shed 2 bases, and the junction held 9 bases outside the gene matches. The CDR3 has 16 residues. CDR1 and CDR2 (germline): SGDLS, YYNGEE. The CDR3 DNA reads TGTGCCAGCAGCGTCCCACGCACGACAGGGAACTATGGCTACACCTTC. Its protein product is CASSVPRTTGNYGYTF.

This clonotype was seen ten or more times. Since the library was made to target alpha chains, this beta chain is a stray read and its abundance is not meaningful. V gene TRBV7-9 combines with J gene TRBJ2-7; a weak D match, TRBD1 (6 bases). The CDR3 is 13 amino acids. Looked up from germline, CDR1 is SEHNR and CDR2 is FQNEAQ (reference sequence). Trimming cost V 5 bases and J 3 bases, with 11 bases left between them. This CDR3 reads CASSPGVRYEQYF. The CDR3 DNA sequence: TGTGCCAGCAGCCCAGGGGTCCGCTACGAGCAGTACTTC.

Ten or more counts support this clonotype. The junction and the germline gene differ at one end; a read error may be behind it. Found in a library prepared for alpha chains, this beta chain is an off-target read, and its abundance has little meaning. The gene calls are TRBV12-3 or TRBV12-4 and TRBJ1-3; 8 bases line up with TRBD1. The CDR3 contains 16 residues. The CDR3 coding sequence is TGTGCCAGCAGCTCCCTAAGCCGGACAGGGAAGGGGTCCGTCTCTTTT. This codes for CASSSLSRTGKGSVSF.

The table lists this clonotype with many counts. In a library made to pick up alpha chains, this beta chain is a stray read with a size that means little. This chain connects TRBV6-1 to TRBJ2-3; 11 bases align to TRBD2. This CDR3 contains 16 residues. The junction had 8 bases not matched to a gene; V was cut back by 6 bases and J by 3 bases. Germline V lookup: CDR1 MNHNS, CDR2 SASEGT. The CDR3 DNA follows: TGTGCCAGCAGATTAGCGGGGGGGTATAGGACAGATACGCAGTATTTT. This codes for CASRLAGGYRTDTQYF.

This clonotype was picked up many times. Found in a library prepared for alpha chains, this beta chain is an off-target read, and its abundance has little meaning. The rearrangement uses TRBV7-9 and TRBJ1-1; D remains unclear. Germline V gene sequence: CDR1 SEHNR, CDR2 FQNEAQ (reference sequence). Trimming left V 5 bases short and J 4 bases short, with 17 bases between. This CDR3 contains 15 residues. The CDR3 DNA follows: TGTGCCAGCAGCGCCTCAAATTGGGGAGGCACTGAAGCTTTCTTT. Its protein product is CASSASNWGGTEAFF.